The present entry profiles one T cell receptor (beta chain) with its context. The antigen is not known. This sample stems from a study of cytomegalovirus exposure and HLA in healthy donors. Study observations and caveats: In a later analysis, an Asian-associated ancestry cluster reportedly showed fewer N-insertions than the roughly 730-donor mean.

The PCR was carried out with 60 Vbeta primers and 13 Jbeta primers. The method was immunoSEQ multiplex PCR; TCRdb's version includes in-frame clones alone and lacks a portion of them. The profile shows approximately 140,000 clones, 65% to 85% of them singletons. The sequenced material came from PBMCs. This clonotype originated in a boy aged 5 to 17 in good health and CMV-seronegative.

The CDR3 DNA reads TGCGCCAGCAGCCAAGCGGGACAGGGAAGCTATGGCTACACCTTC. Encoded protein: CASSQAGQGSYGYTF. This chain links TRBV4-1 with TRBJ1-2; 9 bases match TRBD1. The CDR3 covers 15 residues. Germline assignment: CDR1 MGHRA and CDR2 YSYEKL. After removal of 1 base from V and 4 bases from J, the junction contained 4 bases not matched to a gene.